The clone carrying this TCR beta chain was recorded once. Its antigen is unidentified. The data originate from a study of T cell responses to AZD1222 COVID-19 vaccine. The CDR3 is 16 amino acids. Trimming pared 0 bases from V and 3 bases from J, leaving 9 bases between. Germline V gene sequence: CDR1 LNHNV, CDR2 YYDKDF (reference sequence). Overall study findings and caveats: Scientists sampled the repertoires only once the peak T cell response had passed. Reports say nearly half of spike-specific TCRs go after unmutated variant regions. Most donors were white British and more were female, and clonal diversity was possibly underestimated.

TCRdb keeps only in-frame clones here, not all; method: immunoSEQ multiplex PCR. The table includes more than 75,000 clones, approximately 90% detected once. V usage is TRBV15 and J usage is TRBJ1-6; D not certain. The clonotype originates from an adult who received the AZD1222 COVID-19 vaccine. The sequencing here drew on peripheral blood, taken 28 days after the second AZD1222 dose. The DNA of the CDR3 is TGTGCCACCAGCAGAGATCTACGGATCTATAATTCACCCCTCCACTTT. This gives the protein CATSRDLRIYNSPLHF.